The 19 T cell receptor beta chains reported below all come from one sample, sequenced in a study of beta chain features in type 1 diabetes. Sequenced material consisted of expressed TCRB transcripts (all of the isolated RNA was reverse transcribed). Some clones are missing from TCRdb's copy, which holds only in-frame ones; the method was immunoSEQ multiplex PCR. The data contain some 70,000 clones, around 49% of them singletons. General observations from the study: Among patients with Type 1 diabetes, TCRB CDR3s were moderately but significantly shorter in every one of the four CD4+ subsets.

No antigen has been assigned to these receptors. Sequenced sample: central memory CD4+ T cells from blood. These receptors were taken from a man aged 25-40 years with type 1 diabetes.

The sample holds one count of this clone. This chain links TRBV5-4 with TRBJ2-1; no definite D call. V lost 1 base to trimming and J lost 0 bases, with 8 bases between them. The CDR3 sequence is 15 residues long. Per the germline V gene, CDR1 is SGHNT and CDR2 is YYREEE (reference sequence). The CDR3 reads CASSLMASSYNEQFF. For the CDR3, the DNA is TGTGCCAGCAGCTTGATGGCCTCCTCCTACAATGAGCAGTTCTTC.

This clone was found a few times. CDR3 nucleotides: TGTGCCAGCTTCGACAGGGGGAAGACTGAAGCTTTCTTT. Translation gives CASFDRGKTEAFF. The chain joins TRBV19 to TRBJ1-1; 9 bases align to TRBD1. The CDR3 extends over 13 amino acids. Germline-derived CDR1 and CDR2 are LNHDA and SQIVND (reference sequence). V lost 9 bases and J lost 5; bases outside the gene matches: 7.

The chain uses TRBV10-3 and TRBJ2-3; weak D call: TRBD2 (5 bases). The germline gives CDR1 ENHRY, CDR2 SYGVKD. Trimming pared 10 bases from V and 2 bases from J, leaving 16 bases between. The CDR3 runs 14 residues. CDR3 nucleotide sequence: TGTGCCACCGAAGGACTGCCGGACACAGATACGCAGTATTTT. Its translation is CATEGLPDTDTQYF.

This clone was seen a handful of times. The genes are TRBV5-1 and TRBJ2-1, with a possible D match to TRBD1 (5 bases). The CDR3 sequence is 14 residues long. V was clipped by 0 bases and J by 3 bases, with 7 bases between them. CDR1 is SGHRS, CDR2 YFSETQ, per germline. The CDR3 region has the DNA TGCGCCAGCAGCTTGGACAGGAACTACAATGAGCAGTTCTTC. It specifies CASSLDRNYNEQFF.

This clone was counted a few times. The chain has TRBV6-1 and TRBJ2-7; 12 bases map to TRBD2. The CDR3 sequence is 15 residues long. From germline, CDR1 is MNHNS and CDR2 SASEGT. Trimming cost V 7 bases and J 2 bases; bases outside gene matches: 6. CDR3 in amino acids: CASNSRLAGAYEQYF. The CDR3 DNA reads as TGTGCCAGCAATTCGAGACTAGCGGGGGCCTACGAGCAGTACTTC.

The V gene is TRBV18, the J gene TRBJ2-3, with a possible D match to TRBD1 (5 bases). Trimming cost V 2 bases and J 5 bases, with 17 bases left between them. The germline V gene encodes CDR1 KGHSH and CDR2 LQKENI. CDR3 length: 16 amino acids. CDR3 region: CASSPVRARVGDTQYF. CDR3 DNA sequence: TGTGCCAGCTCACCAGTACGAGCCAGGGTGGGAGATACGCAGTATTTT. Complete variable domain (other parts from reference TRBV18 and TRBJ2-3): NAGVMQNPRHLVRRRGQEARLRCSPMKGHSHVYWYRQLPEEGLKFMVYLQKENIIDESGMPKERFSAEFPKEGPSILRIQQVVRGDSAAYFCASSPVRARVGDTQYFGPGTRLTVL.

This clone was detected once. The chain is built from TRBV10-3 and TRBJ2-2, with D maybe TRBD2 (5 bases). V lost 2 bases and J 5 bases, leaving 12 bases between the germline ends. The CDR3 is 15 residues long. Germline V gene sequence: CDR1 ENHRY, CDR2 SYGVKD. The CDR3 sequence: CAISEGRTVTGELFF. CDR3 in DNA: TGTGCCATCAGTGAGGGACGGACTGTTACCGGGGAGCTGTTTTTT.

The chain couples TRBV2 to TRBJ2-5; tentatively, D is TRBD2 (6 bases). The germline V gene encodes CDR1 SNHLY and CDR2 FYNNEI. The V end lost 6 bases, the J end lost 8 bases, and 16 bases lay between the germline ends. The CDR3 contains 13 residues. The CDR3 region is CASRLLAPITQYF. Written as DNA, the CDR3 is TGTGCCAGCAGGCTACTAGCCCCTATTACCCAGTACTTC.

The chain carries TRBV6-1 and TRBJ2-7; D call uncertain. Trimming pared 1 base from V and 0 bases from J, leaving 7 bases between. Germline assignment: CDR1 MNHNS and CDR2 SASEGT. This CDR3 is built from 14 residues. The CDR3 loop reads CASSEGRYSYEQYF. The CDR3 region has the DNA TGTGCCAGCAGTGAAGGGCGGTACTCCTACGAGCAGTACTTC.

The chain uses TRBV6-5 and TRBJ1-2; D is perhaps TRBD1 (5 bases). CDR1 MNHEY and CDR2 SVGAGI come from the germline V gene. V lost 6 bases, J lost 2 bases, and 13 bases lay in between. The CDR3 is 14 amino acids. The CDR3 loop reads CASSSTGGNYGYTF. The CDR3 DNA follows: TGTGCCAGCAGCTCAACCGGGGGGAACTATGGCTACACCTTC.

This clone was detected a few times. V and J are TRBV9 and TRBJ1-5; 7 nucleotides match TRBD1. J was trimmed by 3 bases and V by 0 bases; bases with no gene match: 3. The CDR3 extends over 15 amino acids. The V gene's germline CDR1 is SGDLS and CDR2 YYNGEE. The CDR3 loop reads CASSVGQGINQPQHF. The CDR3 DNA follows: TGTGCCAGCAGCGTAGGACAGGGAATCAATCAGCCCCAGCATTTT. The full variable domain, in which reference TRBV9 and TRBJ1-5 provide the parts outside the CDR3, is DSGVTQTPKHLITATGQRVTLRCSPRSGDLSVYWYQQSLDQGLQFLIQYYNGEERAKGNILERFSAQQFPDLHSELNLSSLELGDSALYFCASSVGQGINQPQHFGDGTRLSIL.

The J gene is TRBJ2-5, the V gene TRBV19; TRBD2 agrees at 10 bases. The CDR3 contains 16 residues. Germline trimming cut 6 bases from V and 3 bases from J; bases unmatched to any gene: 10. Germline V gives CDR1 LNHDA, CDR2 SQIVND (reference sequence). The CDR3 coding sequence is TGTGCCAGTAGCCCCGGGACTAGCGTACCAGAAGAGACCCAGTACTTC. It translates to CASSPGTSVPEETQYF.

The CDR3 is CASSFGGGPNEQFF. The CDR3 coding sequence is TGTGCCAGCAGCTTCGGCGGGGGGCCCAATGAGCAGTTCTTC. The genes are TRBV5-4 and TRBJ2-1, with 8 positions matching TRBD2. Trimming cost V 2 bases and J 6 bases; bases outside gene matches: 4. Germline CDR1 reads SGHNT; CDR2 reads YYREEE (reference sequence). CDR3 length: 14 amino acids.

The rearrangement links TRBV10-3 to TRBJ1-2; D is possibly TRBD1 (5 bases). Per germline, CDR1 ENHRY and CDR2 SYGVKD. CDR3 length: 14 amino acids. V lost 7 bases, J lost 1 base, and 13 bases lay in between. This chain's CDR3 is CAITRGYDNYGYTF. CDR3 bases: TGTGCCATCACACGGGGGTATGATAACTATGGCTACACCTTC.

The V and J genes are TRBV7-9 and TRBJ2-3; D is ambiguous. This CDR3 has 14 amino acids. Germline-derived CDR1 and CDR2 are SEHNR and FQNEAQ (reference sequence). V gave up 2 bases and J gave up 0 bases, with 6 bases separating them. The CDR3 reads CASSLQTSTDTQYF. The DNA for the CDR3 is TGTGCCAGCAGCTTACAGACAAGCACAGATACGCAGTATTTT.

The rearrangement uses TRBV18 and TRBJ1-6, with TRBD1 as a possible D gene (5 bases). Trimming took off 3 bases at V and 7 bases at J, with 7 bases between the two ends. CDR1 KGHSH and CDR2 LQKENI come from the germline V gene. The CDR3 covers 13 residues. CDR3 nucleotides: TGTGCCAGCTCACCGAACAGGAATTCACCCCTCCACTTT. This encodes CASSPNRNSPLHF.

The J gene is TRBJ1-2, the V gene TRBV5-1; no definite D call. Per germline, CDR1 SGHRS and CDR2 YFSETQ. The CDR3 is 13 residues long. The V end lost 0 bases, the J end lost 3 bases, and 6 bases lay between the germline ends. In DNA, the CDR3 is TGCGCCAGCAGCTTGGCCGGGGACTATGGCTACACCTTC. The encoded protein is CASSLAGDYGYTF.

The CDR3 region is CAWSGTGSEQYF. The CDR3 DNA follows: TGTGCCTGGAGTGGGACAGGGAGCGAGCAGTACTTC. The chain recombines TRBV30 with TRBJ2-7, with 8 nucleotides matching TRBD1. The CDR3 is made up of 12 amino acids. Trimming took 1 base from V and 6 from J; bases not matched to a gene: 2. CDR1 GTSNPN and CDR2 SVGIG come from the germline V gene (reference sequence).

This clone has just a few counts. This chain links TRBV29-1 with TRBJ2-1, with D possibly matching TRBD1 (5 bases). The V and J ends lost 6 bases and 5 bases respectively, with 14 bases between them. The germline V gene has CDR1 SQVTM and CDR2 ANQGSEA. The CDR3 has 13 residues. For the CDR3, the DNA is TGCAGCGTCGGAACCTCAGGGAACAATGAGCAGTTCTTC. Residues: CSVGTSGNNEQFF.